The 13 T cell receptor beta chains below all came from one sample that was sequenced in a study of blood T cell repertoires in COVID-19. Measured with immunoSEQ multiplex PCR; TCRdb has only the in-frame clones, and not every one. The sample holds roughly 70,000 clones, roughly 75% seen once. Source material: peripheral blood. The receptor set was obtained from a human donor in a cohort sampled during active COVID-19.

This clone was recorded a few times. V and J are TRBV5-1 and TRBJ2-3; D is possibly TRBD2 (5 bases). The CDR3 consists of 14 residues. Trimming shortened V by 0 bases and J by 1 base, and 6 bases separated the two germline ends. Germline values: CDR1 SGHRS, CDR2 YFSETQ. The CDR3 sequence is CASSLGAGTDTQYF. The CDR3 DNA reads TGCGCCAGCAGCTTGGGAGCGGGCACAGATACGCAGTATTTT.

This clone was seen once. The chain carries TRBV7-8 and TRBJ2-5, with 8 bases aligning to TRBD1. Germline V gene sequence: CDR1 SGHVS, CDR2 FQNEAQ. The J segment lost 7 bases and the V segment lost 2 bases, leaving 27 bases of the junction unmatched. The length of the CDR3 is 21 residues. The CDR3 nucleotides read TGTGCCAGCAGCTTATTCGCTTATACCGGGACAGGTACTACCCCGCGGGGGACCCAGTACTTC. This sequence encodes CASSLFAYTGTGTTPRGTQYF.

The chain joins TRBV19 to TRBJ1-2, with a tentative D call TRBD1 (5 bases). The CDR3 is made up of 14 amino acids. The V end lost 4 bases, the J end lost 2 bases, and 11 bases lay between the germline ends. CDR1 is LNHDA and CDR2 is SQIVND in the germline V gene (reference sequence). CDR3 DNA sequence: TGTGCCAGTAGTAGACAGACAACAAACTATGGCTACACCTTC. Protein product: CASSRQTTNYGYTF.

This rearrangement joins TRBV9 to TRBJ1-6; 7 bases are a match to TRBD1. The junction had 4 bases not matched to a gene; V was cut back by 6 bases and J by 4 bases. The CDR3 runs to 14 residues. Germline V gives CDR1 SGDLS, CDR2 YYNGEE. The CDR3 bases are TGTGCCAGCAATCCGGGACAGTATAATTCACCCCTCCACTTT. This translates into CASNPGQYNSPLHF.

This clone appeared a single time. The V call is TRBV7-2, the J call TRBJ1-4; 9 nucleotides align to TRBD1. Germline CDR1 is SGHTA and CDR2 is FQGNSA. There are 15 residues in the CDR3. V dropped 3 bases and J dropped 10; count of bases not matched to a gene: 9. CDR3 region: CASSLEQGALGKLFF. In DNA, the CDR3 is TGTGCCAGCAGCTTGGAACAGGGGGCCTTGGGAAAACTGTTTTTT.

The chain is built from TRBV19 and TRBJ1-6; tentatively, D is TRBD1 (5 bases). Trimming left V 5 bases short and J 7 bases short, with 12 bases between. Germline V gives CDR1 LNHDA, CDR2 SQIVND (reference sequence). The CDR3 length is 14 residues. For the CDR3, the DNA is TGTGCCAGTAGTCCCCGGGCAGGGAATTCACCCCTCCACTTT. Translating it yields CASSPRAGNSPLHF.

The rearrangement joins TRBV3-1 (or the pseudogene TRBV3-2) to TRBJ2-3, with D possibly being TRBD1 (5 bases). From germline, CDR1 is LGHDT and CDR2 YNNKEL (reference sequence). The CDR3 covers 13 residues. Trimming cost V 2 bases and J 4 bases, with 7 bases left between them. CDR3 nucleotide sequence: TGTGCCAGCAGCCAACCGACAGCAGATACGCAGTATTTT. The encoded protein is CASSQPTADTQYF.

The V gene is TRBV7-2, the J gene TRBJ2-4, with D possibly TRBD2 on 5 matching bases. Trimming took 5 bases from V and 2 from J, leaving 10 bases between them. The CDR3 contains 14 residues. In germline, CDR1 is SGHTA, CDR2 FQGNSA. The CDR3 DNA is TGTGCCAGCAGCCCCCGAGGGACCAAAAACATTCAGTACTTC. Amino acids: CASSPRGTKNIQYF.

With regard to this clone: At one of its ends the junction is not consistent with the germline gene, which may arise from a read error. This same CDR3 is encoded by further DNA sequences in the sample. The chain joins TRBV9 to TRBJ1-2; 10 bases are shared with TRBD1. The CDR3 has 17 amino acids. Germline CDR1 SGDLS, CDR2 YYNGEE. The CDR3 region is CASSATLWDRGGYGYTF. The CDR3 nucleotides are TGTGCCAGCAGCGCAACACTCTGGGACAGGGGAGGCTATGGCTACACTTTC.

The V and J genes are TRBV19 and TRBJ2-1, with 15 bases fitting TRBD2. V gave up 6 bases and J gave up 8 bases; unmatched junction bases: 5. Germline V gene sequence: CDR1 LNHDA, CDR2 SQIVND (reference sequence). This CDR3 is built from 15 residues. The CDR3 region has the DNA TGTGCCAGTAGGGGGACTAGCGGGAGGTTCGATGAGCAGTTCTTC. This translates into CASRGTSGRFDEQFF.

This chain joins TRBV7-2 and TRBJ1-1, with 7 bases matching TRBD1. Unmatched junction bases numbered 3, after V lost 4 bases and J lost 4 bases. The CDR3 loop spans 13 amino acids. The V gene's germline CDR1 is SGHTA and CDR2 FQGNSA. CDR3 amino acids: CASSSYRGTEAFF. CDR3 coding DNA: TGTGCCAGCAGCTCCTACAGGGGCACTGAAGCTTTCTTT.

The chain is built from TRBV7-2 and TRBJ2-7; the D gene is possibly TRBD1 (6 bases). V lost 0 bases, J lost 4 bases, and 13 bases lay in between. Germline V gives CDR1 SGHTA, CDR2 FQGNSA. The CDR3 contains 15 residues. In DNA form, the CDR3 reads TGTGCCAGCAGCTTAGCAGGGACAACGCTTTACGAGCAGTACTTC. This gives the protein CASSLAGTTLYEQYF.

V gene TRBV6-4 combines with J gene TRBJ1-3, with 10 bases aligning to TRBD1. This CDR3 comprises 14 residues. After removal of 10 bases from V and 4 bases from J, the junction contained 7 bases not matched to a gene. In germline, CDR1 is MRHNA, CDR2 SNTAGT. The CDR3 nucleotides read TGTGCCATGACAGGGGGCGCCCCCGGAAACACCATATATTTT. This codes for CAMTGGAPGNTIYF.